Listed below are T cell receptor beta chains from one sample, sequenced in a study of shared clonotypes between healthy human individuals. Clones were read by immunoSEQ multiplex PCR, and TCRdb kept only the in-frame ones, dropping some. The repertoire holds some 2,000,000 clones, with 95% as singletons. The sequencing input was naive CD4+ T cells sorted from blood. Receptors were obtained from a man between 18 and 29 years old in good health. The CDR3 runs from the conserved cysteine through the conserved F or W.

TRBJ2-2,TRBV2,CASSPRGTGELFF
TRBJ2-7,TRBV6-5,CASSTKRTGSHEQYF
TRBJ1-6,TRBV30,CAWRVLGSYNSPLHF
TRBJ1-6,TRBV19,CASSPNSNGSPLHF
TRBJ2-7,TRBV11-3,CASSFGTGSEQYF
TRBJ1-1,TRBV5-1,CASSPSGPENTEAFF
TRBJ2-2,TRBV5-1,CASSLLGVGTGELFF
TRBJ2-2,TRBV6-5,CASSYSAGTGGELFF
TRBJ1-3,TRBV4-1,CASSQGDNSGNTIYF
TRBJ1-6,TRBV18,CASSPGGYNSPLHF
TRBJ2-3,TRBV28,CASSSGTLRGTQYF
TRBJ2-7,TRBV11-2,CASSLVAGVGYEQYF
TRBJ1-6,TRBV19,CASSRDPSSYNSPLHF
TRBJ2-5,TRBV4-1,CASSPLGVQETQYF
TRBJ1-1,TRBV25-1,CASSDYLGGVTTEAFF
TRBJ2-2,TRBV19,CATQLAGGSGELFF
TRBJ1-1,TRBV29-1,CSVAGLIAEAFF
TRBJ2-5,TRBV20-1,CSAPTGLEQYF
TRBJ2-5,TRBV28,CASKTSAGGLRETQYF
TRBJ2-7,TRBV5-6,CASSLKGSYEQYF
TRBJ2-1,TRBV18,CASSLAGGPNEQFF
TRBJ2-2,TRBV11-2,CASTPQSPRSGELFF
TRBJ1-2,TRBV4-2,CASSQGTRGRDYGYTF
TRBJ2-7,TRBV18,CASSAGTVAYEQYF
TRBJ2-7,TRBV14,CASSYPRDRVCEQYF
TRBJ1-6,TRBV30,CAWRREGTHNNSPLHF
TRBJ2-7,TRBV5-5,CASSPTGTGTNEQYF
TRBJ1-6,TRBV5-1,CASQDSSYNSPLHF
TRBJ2-7,TRBV10-1,CASSESGDRGNEQYF
TRBJ2-1,TRBV4-3,CASSQDSVVGAYNEQFF
TRBJ2-2,TRBV18,CASSLTSGNPNTGELFF